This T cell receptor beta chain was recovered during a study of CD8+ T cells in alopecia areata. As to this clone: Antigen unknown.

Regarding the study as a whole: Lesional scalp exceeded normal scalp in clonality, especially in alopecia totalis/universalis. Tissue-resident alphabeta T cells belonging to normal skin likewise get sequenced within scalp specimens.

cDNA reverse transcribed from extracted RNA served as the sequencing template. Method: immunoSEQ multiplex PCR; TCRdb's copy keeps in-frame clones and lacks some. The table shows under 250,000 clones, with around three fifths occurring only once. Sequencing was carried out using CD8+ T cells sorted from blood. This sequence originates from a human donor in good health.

DNA for the CDR3: TGCAGCGTTGACTGGGACACCGGGGAGCTGTTTTTT. Its translation: CSVDWDTGELFF. The rearrangement uses TRBV29-1 and TRBJ2-2; no reliable D call. The length of the CDR3 is 12 residues. The germline CDR1 and CDR2 sequences are SQVTM and ANQGSEA. V was cut by 3 bases and J by 3 bases, with 5 bases left in between.